One T cell receptor beta chain is described in this entry. The antigen is unknown. This sample stems from a study of T cell responses to AZD1222 COVID-19 vaccine. TCRdb's table, derived via immunoSEQ multiplex PCR, lists solely in-frame clones and lacks some. Of under 130,000 clones listed, approximately 90% are singletons. Study-wide findings and caveats: Regions 160-218 and 743-854 held dominance among vaccine-associated CD4 TCRs, which spanned spike. White British ancestry dominated among donors, who included more females, and clonal diversity was possibly underestimated.

This TCR was recovered from an adult in good health. Sequenced material: peripheral blood, taken on day 0 of AZD1222 vaccination.

CDR3 nucleotides: TGTGCCAGCAGTCCGACAGGGGGGAATGAGCAGTTCTTC. It yields the protein CASSPTGGNEQFF. The chain links TRBV12-3 or TRBV12-4 to TRBJ2-1; 9 bases map to TRBD1. Trimming removed 5 bases from V and 7 bases from J; junction bases left unmatched: 3. CDR3 length equals 13 residues.